Following are 17 T cell receptor beta chains from one sample sequenced in a study of T cell responses to AZD1222 COVID-19 vaccine. Clones were sequenced by immunoSEQ multiplex PCR, and TCRdb holds only the in-frame ones, with some missing. Here the sample spans about 190,000 clones, roughly 88% being singletons. The starting material was peripheral blood, obtained on day 0 of AZD1222 vaccination. The receptors come from an adult in good health.

This clone appeared a single time. The CDR3 nucleotides read TGTGCCAGCAGCTTAGTAGGTAGCGGCCATTACAATGAGCAGTTCTTC. Residues: CASSLVGSGHYNEQFF. V gene TRBV7-2 combines with J gene TRBJ2-1; a weak D match, TRBD2 (6 bases). CDR3 length: 16 residues. Trimming shortened V by 1 base and J by 4 bases, and 14 bases separated the two germline ends. Germline V gene lookup returns CDR1 SGHTA and CDR2 FQGNSA.

V and J are TRBV27 and TRBJ1-2, with a possible D match to TRBD1 (5 bases). This CDR3 has 12 residues. Germline V lookup: CDR1 MNHEY, CDR2 SMNVEV (reference sequence). Trimming left V 6 bases short and J 5 bases short, with 10 bases between. The CDR3 region is CASRGTQYGYTF. CDR3 nucleotides: TGTGCCAGCAGGGGGACTCAATATGGCTACACCTTC.

This chain links TRBV10-3 with TRBJ2-3; D could derive from TRBD1 or TRBD2 (5 bases each). This CDR3 contains 17 residues. Trimming left V 4 bases short and J 4 bases short, with 21 bases between. Germline V gene lookup returns CDR1 ENHRY and CDR2 SYGVKD. The CDR3 loop is CAISGWDGRGVSDTQYF. The CDR3 coding sequence is TGTGCCATCAGTGGGTGGGACGGACGCGGAGTGTCAGATACGCAGTATTTT.

V and J are TRBV29-1 and TRBJ2-2, with no clear D. Trimming shortened V by 4 bases and J by 3 bases, and 3 bases separated the two germline ends. This CDR3 has 11 residues. The V gene's germline CDR1 is SQVTM and CDR2 ANQGSEA. This CDR3 reads CSVADTGELFF. As DNA, the CDR3 is TGCAGCGTTGCGGACACCGGGGAGCTGTTTTTT.

This chain uses TRBV7-9 with TRBJ1-2; D gene unclear. Trimming removed 5 bases at V and 3 bases at J, with 16 bases between. Germline values: CDR1 SEHNR, CDR2 FQNEAQ (reference sequence). The CDR3 is 15 residues long. The CDR3 spells CASSPFSGRDYGYTF. For the CDR3, the DNA is TGTGCCAGCAGCCCCTTTTCTGGGAGGGACTATGGCTACACCTTC.

V is TRBV5-1 and J is TRBJ2-1; 11 nucleotides line up with TRBD2. CDR1 is SGHRS and CDR2 is YFSETQ in the germline V gene. The CDR3 length is 16 residues. J gave up 6 bases and V 4 bases, and 9 bases lay outside the gene matches. This CDR3 reads CASSVSLAGAGNEQFF. CDR3 DNA: TGCGCCAGCAGCGTCTCACTAGCGGGAGCGGGCAATGAGCAGTTCTTC.

The chain couples TRBV7-2 to TRBJ1-1; 9 nucleotides match TRBD1. Trimming removed 4 bases from V and 1 base from J; junction bases left unmatched: 1. This CDR3 has 14 amino acids. Looked up from germline, CDR1 is SGHTA and CDR2 is FQGNSA. The CDR3 reads CASSWGQGNTEAFF. The DNA of the CDR3 is TGTGCCAGCAGCTGGGGACAGGGGAACACTGAAGCTTTCTTT.

The J gene is TRBJ1-1, the V gene TRBV19, with D unclear. This CDR3 spans 16 amino acids. The germline CDR1 and CDR2 sequences are LNHDA and SQIVND (reference sequence). V lost 5 bases, J lost 1 base, and 17 bases lay in between. The CDR3 region is CASSVFSVGRNTEAFF. The CDR3 DNA reads TGTGCCAGTAGTGTGTTTTCGGTCGGACGGAACACTGAAGCTTTCTTT.

The V and J genes are TRBV6-5 and TRBJ1-1; 8 bases line up with TRBD1. The V gene end was trimmed by 9 bases and the J gene end by 4 bases; junction bases not matched to a gene: 10. CDR1 and CDR2 (germline): MNHEY, SVGAGI. The CDR3 loop spans 14 amino acids. The CDR3 DNA reads TGTGCCAGTGATTGGACAGGGAGGAGCACTGAAGCTTTCTTT. Protein product: CASDWTGRSTEAFF.

The gene calls are TRBV19 and TRBJ2-7, with D perhaps TRBD1 (6 bases). This CDR3 contains 13 residues. With 5 bases removed from V and 7 bases from J, the gap between germline ends came to 15 bases. Germline assignment: CDR1 LNHDA and CDR2 SQIVND (reference sequence). CDR3 coding DNA: TGTGCCAGTAGTGTCGACAGGAGACGAGAGCAGTACTTC. This translates into CASSVDRRREQYF.

The J gene is TRBJ1-1, the V gene TRBV5-4; D uncertain. Germline V gene lookup returns CDR1 SGHNT and CDR2 YYREEE (reference sequence). The CDR3 length is 16 residues. V lost 0 bases and J 1 base, leaving 13 bases between the germline ends. This chain's CDR3 is CASSLESRGPNTEAFF. The CDR3 bases are TGTGCCAGCAGCTTGGAATCTCGTGGGCCGAACACTGAAGCTTTCTTT.

V usage is TRBV4-2 and J usage is TRBJ2-1, with D maybe TRBD2 (6 bases). This CDR3 comprises 15 residues. Germline V CDR1 and CDR2: LGHNA, YNFKEQ. V lost 1 base and J lost 3, with 10 bases in between. The CDR3 DNA reads TGTGCCAGCAGCCAAGGGGGACTCAACTACAATGAGCAGTTCTTC. Translation gives CASSQGGLNYNEQFF.

This clone was seen just once. The rearrangement uses TRBV27 and TRBJ2-7; the D gene is possibly TRBD1 (6 bases). Trimming took off 3 bases at V and 3 bases at J, with 9 bases between the two ends. The length of the CDR3 is 13 residues. CDR1 is MNHEY, CDR2 SMNVEV, per germline (reference sequence). The CDR3 region is CASSFRGGYEQYF. As DNA, the CDR3 is TGTGCCAGCAGTTTTCGAGGGGGCTACGAGCAGTACTTC.

The chain has TRBV18 and TRBJ2-1; TRBD2 matches at 10 bases. The V gene's germline CDR1 is KGHSH and CDR2 LQKENI. This CDR3 spans 15 amino acids. The V and J ends lost 3 bases and 2 bases, in that order; junction bases with no gene match: 1. CDR3 in amino acids: CASSPGLATYNEQFF. The CDR3 DNA reads as TGTGCCAGCTCACCGGGACTAGCGACCTACAATGAGCAGTTCTTC. Complete variable domain (other parts from reference TRBV18 and TRBJ2-1): NAGVMQNPRHLVRRRGQEARLRCSPMKGHSHVYWYRQLPEEGLKFMVYLQKENIIDESGMPKERFSAEFPKEGPSILRIQQVVRGDSAAYFCASSPGLATYNEQFFGPGTRLTVL.

In this sample, this clone turned up once. The rearrangement uses TRBV18 and TRBJ2-5, with 7 bases lining up with TRBD2. The CDR3 contains 14 residues. Unmatched junction bases numbered 4, after V lost 4 bases and J lost 2 bases. CDR1 KGHSH and CDR2 LQKENI come from the germline V gene. CDR3 sequence (DNA): TGTGCCAGCTCACTACTAGCGAAACAAGAGACCCAGTACTTC. This encodes CASSLLAKQETQYF.

The chain couples TRBV10-3 to TRBJ1-2; 8 nucleotides match TRBD1. Germline lookup yields CDR1 ENHRY and CDR2 SYGVKD. This CDR3 is built from 15 residues. The trim removed 7 bases at V and 0 bases at J, leaving 7 bases unmatched. The CDR3 nucleotides read TGTGCCATCAAAGGACAGGGAGGGACTAACTATGGCTACACCTTC. This codes for CAIKGQGGTNYGYTF.

The chain employs TRBV28 and TRBJ1-2; 7 bases match TRBD1. The V and J ends lost 1 base and 6 bases, in that order; junction bases with no gene match: 11. The CDR3 consists of 16 residues. The germline gives CDR1 MDHEN, CDR2 SYDVKM. CDR3 residues: CASSLYRREGADGYTF. In DNA form, the CDR3 reads TGTGCCAGCAGTTTATACCGACGGGAGGGGGCGGATGGCTACACCTTC.